This T cell receptor beta chain was recovered during a study of OX40 agonist ivuxolimab in advanced cancers. Clones were sequenced by immunoSEQ multiplex PCR, and TCRdb holds only the in-frame ones, with some missing. In the table there are roughly 48,000 clones, over 80% of which are singletons. Autoimmune disease history or systemic immunosuppression excluded patients. The CDR3 contains 16 residues. The sample here was CD4+ or CD8+ T cells sorted from blood, taken in a trial of the OX40 agonist ivuxolimab. The sequence was obtained from an adult with an advanced solid tumor such as melanoma, head and neck, liver or kidney cancer. This rearrangement joins TRBV21-1 to TRBJ1-1; TRBD1 reflects the table's D call only, with no check against the DNA. TRBV21-1 is flagged as a pseudogene. The CDR3 loop reads CASSKLGQGENTEAFF. CDR3 sequence (DNA): TGTGCCAGCAGCAAACTGGGGCAGGGGGAGAACACTGAAGCTTTCTTT.